Sequencing of this T cell receptor (beta chain) was carried out in a study of T cell responses to AZD1222 COVID-19 vaccine (dated by TCRdb to 2020 to 2022). As for the study more broadly: Because spike-specific TCR depth and breadth did not differ between the two schedules, AZD1222 recipients who got a second dose at roughly 4 weeks were pooled with those who got a second dose at roughly 12 weeks. Trial participants were enrolled by age into subgroups of 18-55, 56-69 and 70-plus years, and around 150, 29 and 61 TCR-sequenced participants, respectively, were included in these subgroups. A total of 233 trial participants underwent TCR sequencing, of whom nearly 210 had received two doses of AZD1222 and 26 had received two doses of the MenACWY control vaccine. The investigation overall reported the following: Spike-specific TCR breadth and depth rose significantly after two AZD1222 doses compared with day 0 and with MenACWY recipients. Epitopes outside the regions mutated in the B.1.351 and B.1.1.7 variants were reportedly recognized by nearly half of the unique spike-specific TCRs. Participants were mostly white British and included more females than males, and it was suggested by the authors that clonal diversity may have been underestimated. Because no day 14 peak-response samples were available, the repertoires could be characterized only after the peak T cell response. The 56-69-year group was small, and its depth increase did not reach significance, likely because of low power. Conclusions about previously exposed vaccinees are limited because only a handful of AZD1222 recipients were SARS-CoV-2 seropositive at baseline. Vaccine-associated CD4 TCRs spanned the whole spike protein, with dominant responses in regions 160-218 and 743-854.

Of note for this clone: Its cognate antigen has yet to be identified. No qualities accompany the bases; no much larger clone lies one base away.

The CDR3 regions of human TCRbeta chains were analyzed by immunosequencing. Per the original workflow: TCRs in the repertoires were compared against a reference library of SARS-CoV-2-specific TCRs that had been generated with the MIRA antigen-specificity platform. Breadth was defined as the fraction of unique TCRs that were SARS-CoV-2-associated, and depth was defined as the fraction of total T cells that were SARS-CoV-2-associated. Using the MIRA data, every spike-specific TCR was mapped to the spike region that the TCR reacted to and assigned to either a CD4 or a CD8 class. Log10-transformed breadth and depth values were compared by one-way ANOVA with Sidak's multiple comparisons tests. Sourced from immuneACCESS, this table was stored by TCRdb with only in-frame sequences that have V and J called. A share of the clones is absent; for the studies checked, an unresolved V gene accounts for under half, and the remainder has no known explanation. V, J and clone size derive from that table, while D and trimming were established from the DNA sequence. In all, the sample holds 150,000 to 200,000 clones, and under 95% of those were seen once. 4% to 5.5% of the sample lies in the top ten.

The time point label for this specimen denotes: baseline before first vaccination. The vaccinee samples were drawn from two UK trials, COV001 and COV002, one of which was a single-blind randomized controlled phase 2/3 trial testing AZD1222 (ChAdOx1 nCoV-19) in healthy adults. For TCRbeta chain sequencing, PBMC samples were collected from trial participants at day 0 and at day 28 after the second dose. Taken from cysteine to phenylalanine, the CDR3 has 13 residues. The entry retains the CDR3 DNA only, 39 bases that are in frame from base 1. V is shortened by 2 bases, J by 8 bases, and the region joining them spans 9 bases. Per the germline V gene, SGHTA is the CDR1 and FQGTGA is the CDR2.

The sample consisted of peripheral blood, taken on day 0 of AZD1222 vaccination. This clonotype was obtained from an adult in good health. The sequence links TRBV7-3 to TRBJ1-4; no D gene call is confident. CDR3 sequence: CASSLDRREKLFF. Here is the DNA: TGTGCCAGCAGCTTAGATAGGCGGGAAAAACTGTTTTTT.